One TCR beta chain is described in this entry. What it binds is unknown. This sample is part of a study of shared clonotypes between healthy human individuals. Overall study results and limits: Clonotype sharing across several donors was observed for around 5% of naive CD4 clonotypes.

TCRdb keeps only in-frame clones here, not all; method: immunoSEQ multiplex PCR. The sample has about 680,000 clones, approximately 73% seen once. After removal of 1 base from V and 5 bases from J, the junction contained 4 bases not matched to a gene. The CDR3 spans 13 residues. Germline V gene sequence: CDR1 GTSNPN, CDR2 SVGIG (reference sequence). The chain employs TRBV30 and TRBJ1-1; 7 bases agree with TRBD1. Sequenced: memory CD4+ T cells sorted from blood. This sample's subset: CD45RA-negative fraction. The sequence was obtained from a young woman in good health. The CDR3 region is CAWSATGWTEAFF. The CDR3 DNA follows: TGTGCCTGGAGTGCGACAGGGTGGACTGAAGCTTTCTTT.